These 13 T cell receptor beta chains were all obtained from the same sample, sequenced in a study of cytomegalovirus exposure and HLA in healthy donors. Researchers ran the PCR with 60 Vbeta and 13 Jbeta primers. TCRdb's copy holds only in-frame clones and misses some; the assay was immunoSEQ multiplex PCR. The sample lists roughly 180,000 clones; roughly four fifths were seen once. Sequences were obtained from PBMCs. These receptors were obtained from a man aged 18 to 29 in good health and CMV-seronegative.

V usage is TRBV6-1 and J usage is TRBJ1-1; D perhaps matches TRBD1 (5 bases). Trimming took off 5 bases at V and 4 bases at J, with 11 bases between the two ends. Germline V gene sequence: CDR1 MNHNS, CDR2 SASEGT. This CDR3 is built from 13 residues. The CDR3 nucleotides are TGTGCCAGCAGTCAAGGCAGGGCCACTGAAGCTTTCTTT. It yields the protein CASSQGRATEAFF.

This chain links TRBV7-2 with TRBJ1-2; D gene ambiguous. Germline values: CDR1 SGHTA, CDR2 FQGNSA. The CDR3 is made up of 12 amino acids. V lost 5 bases and J 5 bases, leaving 9 bases between the germline ends. CDR3 region: CASSPDSYGYTF. CDR3 sequence (DNA): TGTGCCAGCAGCCCCGACTCGTATGGCTACACCTTC.

The V and J genes are TRBV2 and TRBJ2-1; 8 bases are a match to TRBD2. Trimming took 9 bases from V and 0 from J; bases not matched to a gene: 7. CDR1 is SNHLY, CDR2 FYNNEI, per germline. The length of the CDR3 is 15 residues. The CDR3 nucleotides read TGTGCCAGGAGTAGCGGGACCGTCTCCTACAATGAGCAGTTCTTC. It specifies CARSSGTVSYNEQFF.

This clone appeared a few times. The rearrangement links TRBV29-1 to TRBJ1-2; D not certain. Trimming removed 5 bases at V and 4 bases at J, with 11 bases between. Germline-derived CDR1 and CDR2 are SQVTM and ANQGSEA. The CDR3 loop spans 12 amino acids. CDR3 sequence reads: CSVRVTAYGYTF. The DNA for the CDR3 is TGCAGCGTTCGTGTAACAGCCTATGGCTACACCTTC.

The chain has TRBV19 and TRBJ1-1, with D maybe TRBD1 (5 bases). Per germline, CDR1 LNHDA and CDR2 SQIVND (reference sequence). V lost 3 bases and J lost 5, with 19 bases in between. This CDR3 comprises 16 residues. CDR3 amino acids: CASSMKVGGTRTEAFF. Here the CDR3 DNA reads TGTGCCAGTAGTATGAAAGTCGGGGGGACGAGGACTGAAGCTTTCTTT.

DNA for the CDR3: TGTGCCAGCAGCTTTGGGGCGGGGCCAACCTACGAGCAGTACTTC. It is translated as CASSFGAGPTYEQYF. The chain has TRBV11-2 and TRBJ2-7; possibly TRBD2 for D (6 bases). CDR3 length equals 15 residues. Germline CDR1 and CDR2: SGHAT and FQNNGV. V lost 3 bases and J 2 bases, leaving 14 bases between the germline ends. The whole variable domain, filled in from reference TRBV11-2 and TRBJ2-7, reads EAGVAQSPRYKIIEKRQSVAFWCNPISGHATLYWYQQILGQGPKLLIQFQNNGVVDDSQLPKDRFSAERLKGVDSTLKIQPAKLEDSAVYLCASSFGAGPTYEQYFGPGTRLTVT.

The rearrangement joins TRBV27 to TRBJ1-1; 8 nucleotides match TRBD1. Trimming took 6 bases from V and 0 from J; bases not matched to a gene: 6. Germline loops: CDR1 MNHEY, CDR2 SMNVEV (reference sequence). The length of the CDR3 is 15 residues. The CDR3 region is CASSQNRGMNTEAFF. Written as DNA, the CDR3 is TGTGCCAGCAGCCAAAACAGGGGGATGAACACTGAAGCTTTCTTT.

The chain combines TRBV6-6 with TRBJ2-1; D unresolved. The length of the CDR3 is 13 residues. Germline CDR1 MNHNY, CDR2 SVGAGI (reference sequence). The V gene lost 1 base and the J gene lost 9 bases, with 10 bases spanning the gap. The CDR3 DNA follows: TGTGCCAGCAGTTACTGTCAGGTGTGTGAGCAGTTCTTC. Residues: CASSYCQVCEQFF.

This clone appeared a single time. The V gene is TRBV7-9, the J gene TRBJ2-5; tentatively, D is TRBD2 (5 bases). In germline, CDR1 is SEHNR, CDR2 FQNEAQ (reference sequence). V lost 5 bases to trimming and J lost 4 bases, with 20 bases between them. The CDR3 is 16 amino acids. CDR3 sequence: CASSRLRAGERETQYF. DNA for the CDR3: TGTGCCAGCAGCCGACTTAGGGCCGGGGAGAGAGAGACCCAGTACTTC.

J is TRBJ1-1 and V is TRBV9; D not certain. The germline V gene encodes CDR1 SGDLS and CDR2 YYNGEE. Between the trimmed V and J ends, which lost 3 bases and 1 base, there was a span of 10 bases. The CDR3 covers 14 residues. The CDR3 spells CASSAITGNTEAFF. The CDR3 DNA sequence: TGTGCCAGCAGCGCCATCACGGGGAACACTGAAGCTTTCTTT. Based on the CDR3 plus reference TRBV9 and TRBJ1-1, the full variable domain is DSGVTQTPKHLITATGQRVTLRCSPRSGDLSVYWYQQSLDQGLQFLIQYYNGEERAKGNILERFSAQQFPDLHSELNLSSLELGDSALYFCASSAITGNTEAFFGQGTRLTVV.

This chain links TRBV19 with TRBJ1-1; possibly TRBD1 for D (6 bases). The germline gives CDR1 LNHDA, CDR2 SQIVND (reference sequence). V lost 3 bases and J 7 bases, leaving 18 bases between the germline ends. The CDR3 extends over 15 amino acids. CDR3: CASSMGRGRDDEAFF. Here the CDR3 DNA reads TGTGCCAGTAGTATGGGGAGGGGGAGGGACGATGAAGCTTTCTTT.

This clone was observed once. V usage is TRBV28 and J usage is TRBJ1-4, with TRBD1 matching 9 bases. The germline CDR1 and CDR2 sequences are MDHEN and SYDVKM. V trimming: 4 bases; J trimming: 5 bases; junction bases outside the gene matches: 5. CDR3 length equals 15 residues. The DNA for the CDR3 is TGTGCCAGCAGTTCGGCCGGGACAGGGAATGAAAAACTGTTTTTT. It encodes CASSSAGTGNEKLFF.

The chain recombines TRBV27 with TRBJ2-1; 7 bases align to TRBD1. This CDR3 is built from 17 residues. After removal of 6 bases from V and 2 bases from J, the junction contained 13 bases not matched to a gene. Germline lookup yields CDR1 MNHEY and CDR2 SMNVEV (reference sequence). The CDR3, as DNA: TGTGCCAGCAGGGATACTCCCGGGACAGCCACCTACAATGAGCAGTTCTTC. Protein product: CASRDTPGTATYNEQFF.